This passage covers 20 T cell receptor beta chains from one sample sequenced in a study of type 1 and type 2 diabetes patients. The PCR template was genomic DNA. Multiplex PCR with 30 forward and 13 reverse primers amplified the TCR beta CDR3. TCRdb re-derived calls from the multiplex PCR reads in MiXCR, one entry per CDR3 protein. The profile shows 250,000 or so distinct CDR3 sequences, around 50% of them singletons. Sequencing was performed on peripheral blood mononuclear cells (PBMCs). All receptors come from a man aged 18 to 29 with type 2 diabetes.

This clonotype was seen a handful of times. This sequence joins TRBV10-3 and TRBJ1-2; 9 positions match TRBD1. Losses at the gene ends were 6 bases for V and 2 bases for J; bases not matched to a gene: 7. The CDR3 loop spans 15 amino acids. CDR1 is ENHRY, CDR2 SYGVKD, per germline. CDR3 DNA: TGTGCCATCAGAGGGACAGGGACCTTAAACTATGGCTACACCTTC. Translation gives CAIRGTGTLNYGYTF.

The gene calls are TRBV7-2 and TRBJ2-5, with 8 bases matching TRBD1. CDR1 SGHTA and CDR2 FQGNSA come from the germline V gene. There are 14 residues in the CDR3. Trimming cost V 6 bases and J 4 bases; bases outside gene matches: 7. The CDR3: CASSTPGGGETQYF. DNA of the CDR3: TGTGCCAGCAGTACACCAGGGGGCGGAGAGACCCAGTACTTC.

This clonotype has at least ten counts. V and J are TRBV7-2 and TRBJ2-3; D remains ambiguous. CDR1 SGHTA and CDR2 FQGNSA come from the germline V gene. The CDR3 contains 11 residues. V was trimmed by 11 bases and J by 4 bases, leaving 10 bases between them. The CDR3 is CAGRRSDTQYF. The CDR3 DNA follows: TGTGCCGGACGCAGGTCAGATACGCAGTATTTT.

The CDR3 is CASSGVSVPKLFF. CDR3 coding DNA: TGTGCCAGCAGTGGCGTCAGCGTGCCAAAACTGTTTTTT. This rearrangement joins TRBV2 to TRBJ1-4; the D is unclear. This CDR3 region has 13 residues. V lost 4 bases and J 10 bases, leaving 13 bases between the germline ends. The germline V gene has CDR1 SNHLY and CDR2 FYNNEI.

This clonotype was counted only a few times. V and J are TRBV6-6 and TRBJ1-2; TRBD1 is a possible D gene (5 bases). Germline CDR1 MNHNY, CDR2 SVGAGI (reference sequence). The CDR3 sequence is 17 residues long. Trimming took off 6 bases at V and 4 bases at J, with 24 bases between the two ends. In nucleotides, the CDR3 is TGTGCCAGCAGACAAGGGGATTCGGGCCGATATATCTATGGCTACACCTTC. Amino acid sequence: CASRQGDSGRYIYGYTF.

This rearrangement joins TRBV30 to TRBJ1-1; D unresolved. Germline V gives CDR1 GTSNPN, CDR2 SVGIG (reference sequence). This CDR3 has 11 amino acids. The V end lost 1 base, the J end lost 3 bases, and 3 bases lay between the germline ends. The CDR3 region has the DNA TGTGCCTGGAGTGGGGACACTGAAGCTTTCTTT. Translated, it gives CAWSGDTEAFF.

This clonotype was found many times. The chain recombines TRBV19 with TRBJ2-7, with D perhaps being TRBD1 or TRBD2 (6 bases each). The ends were cut back, 6 bases at V and 6 bases at J, with 12 bases in the middle. Germline CDR1 is LNHDA and CDR2 is SQIVND (reference sequence). The CDR3 runs 12 residues. CDR3 sequence reads: CASSGGGVEQYF. The CDR3 bases are TGTGCCAGTAGCGGAGGGGGTGTCGAGCAGTACTTC.

The rearrangement joins TRBV7-9 to TRBJ1-1, with TRBD1 as a possible D gene (5 bases). Germline-derived CDR1 and CDR2 are SEHNR and FQNEAQ (reference sequence). The CDR3 contains 11 residues. V lost 5 bases, J lost 7 bases, and 8 bases lay in between. CDR3 nucleotide sequence: TGTGCCAGCAGCCTCAGGGTTGAAGCTTTCTTT. Translating it yields CASSLRVEAFF. The whole variable domain, remainder taken from reference TRBV7-9 and TRBJ1-1, is DTGVSQNPRHKITKRGQNVTFRCDPISEHNRLYWYRQTLGQGPEFLTYFQNEAQLEKSRLLSDRFSAERPKGSFSTLEIQRTEQGDSAMYLCASSLRVEAFFGQGTRLTVV.

J is TRBJ1-3 and V is TRBV12-3 or TRBV12-4; TRBD1 matches 9 bases. The CDR3 has 15 residues. The trim removed 5 bases at V and 16 bases at J, leaving 18 bases unmatched. The chain's CDR3 is CASSTPGTGRAPGYF. DNA for the CDR3: TGTGCCAGCAGTACCCCCGGGACAGGGAGAGCCCCGGGCTATTTT.

This chain joins TRBV28 and TRBJ1-2, with D unresolved. The CDR3 runs 10 residues. V lost 9 bases to trimming and J lost 6 bases, with 8 bases between them. From germline, CDR1 is MDHEN and CDR2 SYDVKM. CDR3 nucleotide sequence: TGTGCCAGTTTCCTTAATGGCTACACCTTC. This codes for CASFLNGYTF.

This clonotype was detected a few times. The rearrangement uses TRBV19 and TRBJ2-1; D is possibly TRBD1 or TRBD2 (5 bases each). The length of the CDR3 is 15 residues. The V gene's germline CDR1 is LNHDA and CDR2 SQIVND (reference sequence). Trimming cost V 4 bases and J 3 bases, with 13 bases left between them. CDR3 coding DNA: TGTGCCAGTAGTAGTTCCGGGACGGGCTACAATGAGCAGTTCTTC. Translating it yields CASSSSGTGYNEQFF.

V is TRBV19 and J is TRBJ1-2; D is possibly TRBD1 (5 bases). This CDR3 spans 12 amino acids. Germline V CDR1 and CDR2: LNHDA, SQIVND (reference sequence). Trimming removed 7 bases at V and 8 bases at J, with 14 bases between. The CDR3 nucleotides are TGTGCCAGTACCGAGGGGCTGCGGGGCTACACCTTC. This translates into CASTEGLRGYTF.

This clonotype has only a few counts. The chain joins TRBV28 to TRBJ2-7, with TRBD2 identical over 13 bases. The CDR3 has 15 amino acids. Germline values: CDR1 MDHEN, CDR2 SYDVKM. The V and J ends lost 7 bases and 12 bases, in that order; junction bases with no gene match: 15. This chain's CDR3 is CASTPNQLAGGVPYF. In DNA form, the CDR3 reads TGTGCCAGCACTCCCAACCAACTAGCGGGAGGGGTGCCGTACTTC.

This clonotype appeared a few times. The chain has TRBV6-1 and TRBJ1-6; D unresolved. The CDR3 runs 15 residues. V dropped 6 bases and J dropped 8 bases, with 17 bases sitting between them. Germline V gene data show CDR1 as MNHNS and CDR2 as SASEGT. The CDR3 coding sequence is TGTGCCAGCAGGAGGGAGGCCGGCGGGGATTCACCCCTCCACTTT. Translated, it gives CASRREAGGDSPLHF.

Only a few counts were recorded for this clonotype. This rearrangement joins TRBV6-1 to TRBJ2-5, with a weak D call TRBD2 (5 bases). V shed 4 bases and J shed 3 bases, with 12 bases lying between them. This CDR3 contains 14 residues. Germline CDR1 reads MNHNS; CDR2 reads SASEGT. For the CDR3, the DNA is TGTGCCAGCAGTGCTGAAGCGGCCGAAGAGACCCAGTACTTC. This codes for CASSAEAAEETQYF.

The rearrangement uses TRBV9 and TRBJ1-1, with D possibly TRBD1 on 6 matching bases. The CDR3 is 15 residues long. V was trimmed by 0 bases and J by 3 bases, leaving 12 bases between them. Germline V CDR1 and CDR2: SGDLS, YYNGEE. This CDR3 reads CASSVEGGLDTEAFF. In DNA, the CDR3 is TGTGCCAGCAGCGTAGAGGGGGGCCTGGACACTGAAGCTTTCTTT.

In regard to this clonotype: Since a much larger clone is just one base distant, this may be a read error. The rearrangement uses TRBV2 and TRBJ2-7, with 7 bases fitting TRBD2. CDR3 length: 15 residues. V was clipped by 6 bases and J by 3 bases; unmatched bases: 11. Germline V gene lookup returns CDR1 SNHLY and CDR2 FYNNEI. As DNA, the CDR3 is TGTGCCAGCAGCGCGCGACTAGCTCTCGACTACGAGCAGTACTTC. Translation gives CASSARLALDYEQYF.

The chain couples TRBV27 to TRBJ1-2, with 7 nucleotides matching TRBD1. The ends lost 3 bases at V and 4 bases at J; junction bases unmatched: 8. The CDR3 spans 15 residues. Germline CDR1 and CDR2: MNHEY and SMNVEV (reference sequence). CDR3 residues: CASSFGDRVSYGYTF. In DNA form, the CDR3 reads TGTGCCAGCAGTTTCGGAGACAGGGTAAGCTATGGCTACACCTTC.

The chain has TRBV13 and TRBJ2-3; 9 bases map to TRBD1. J gave up 3 bases and V 3 bases, and 4 bases lay outside the gene matches. The CDR3 length is 15 residues. CDR1 is PRHDT and CDR2 is FYEKMQ in the germline V gene (reference sequence). CDR3 in amino acids: CASSFHRGRTDTQYF. The DNA of the CDR3 is TGTGCCAGCAGCTTCCACAGGGGGCGGACAGATACGCAGTATTTT.

The chain is built from TRBV7-6 and TRBJ2-6; D gene unclear. The CDR3 contains 16 residues. The ends were cut back, 5 bases at V and 0 bases at J, with 11 bases in the middle. Per the germline V gene, CDR1 is SGHVS and CDR2 is FNYEAQ. CDR3 bases: TGTGCCAGCAGCCTTTACAGTGTCTCTGGGGCCAACGTCCTGACTTTC. Translation: CASSLYSVSGANVLTF.